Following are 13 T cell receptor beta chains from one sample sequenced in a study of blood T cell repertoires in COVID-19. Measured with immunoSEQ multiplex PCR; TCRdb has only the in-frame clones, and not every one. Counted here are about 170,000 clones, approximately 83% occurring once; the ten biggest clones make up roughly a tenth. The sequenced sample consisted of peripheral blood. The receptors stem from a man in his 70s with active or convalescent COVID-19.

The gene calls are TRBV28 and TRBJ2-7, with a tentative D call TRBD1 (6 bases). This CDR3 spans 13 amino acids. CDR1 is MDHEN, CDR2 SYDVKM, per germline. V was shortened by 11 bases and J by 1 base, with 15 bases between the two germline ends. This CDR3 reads CAFRDKSSYEQYF. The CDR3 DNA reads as TGTGCCTTCCGGGACAAGTCGTCCTACGAGCAGTACTTC.

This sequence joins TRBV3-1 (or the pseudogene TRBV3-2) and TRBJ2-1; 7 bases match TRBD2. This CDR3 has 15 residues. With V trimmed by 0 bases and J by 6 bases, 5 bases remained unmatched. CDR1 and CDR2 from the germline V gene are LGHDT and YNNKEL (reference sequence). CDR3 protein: CASSQERLAGNEQFF. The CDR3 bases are TGTGCCAGCAGCCAAGAAAGACTAGCCGGCAATGAGCAGTTCTTC.

The CDR3 loop reads CASSAGQDSSYNEQFF. CDR3 DNA: TGTGCCAGCAGCGCGGGACAGGATAGCTCCTACAATGAGCAGTTCTTC. The V gene is TRBV7-9, the J gene TRBJ2-1, with 8 bases identical to TRBD1. V lost 5 bases to trimming and J lost 0 bases; unmatched junction nucleotides: 6. This CDR3 is 16 amino acids long. Germline CDR1 SEHNR, CDR2 FQNEAQ (reference sequence). The whole variable domain, filled in from reference TRBV7-9 and TRBJ2-1, reads DTGVSQNPRHKITKRGQNVTFRCDPISEHNRLYWYRQTLGQGPEFLTYFQNEAQLEKSRLLSDRFSAERPKGSFSTLEIQRTEQGDSAMYLCASSAGQDSSYNEQFFGPGTRLTVL.

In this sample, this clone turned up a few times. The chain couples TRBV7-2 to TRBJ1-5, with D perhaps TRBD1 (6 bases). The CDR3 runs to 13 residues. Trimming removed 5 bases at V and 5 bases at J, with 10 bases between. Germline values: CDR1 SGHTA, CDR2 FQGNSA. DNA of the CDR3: TGTGCCAGCAGCATACAGGGAGATCAGCCCCAGCATTTT. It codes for CASSIQGDQPQHF.

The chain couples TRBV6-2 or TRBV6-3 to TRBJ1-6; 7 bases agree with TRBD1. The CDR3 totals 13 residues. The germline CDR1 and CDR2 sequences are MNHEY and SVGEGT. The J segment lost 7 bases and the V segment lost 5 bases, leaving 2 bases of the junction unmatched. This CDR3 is CASSLQGNSPLHF. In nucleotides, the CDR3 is TGTGCCAGCAGTCTACAGGGGAATTCACCCCTCCACTTT.

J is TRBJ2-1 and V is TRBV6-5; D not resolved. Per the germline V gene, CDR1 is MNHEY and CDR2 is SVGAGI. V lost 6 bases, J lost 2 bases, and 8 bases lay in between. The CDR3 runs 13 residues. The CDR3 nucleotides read TGTGCCAGCAGCCACAGAACCTACAATGAGCAGTTCTTC. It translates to CASSHRTYNEQFF.

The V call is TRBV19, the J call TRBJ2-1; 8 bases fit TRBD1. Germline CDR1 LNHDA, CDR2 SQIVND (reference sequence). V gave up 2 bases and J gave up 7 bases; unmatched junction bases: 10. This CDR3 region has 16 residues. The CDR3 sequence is CASSIRGRGLKNEQFF. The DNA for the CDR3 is TGTGCCAGTAGTATACGGGGCAGGGGGCTAAAGAATGAGCAGTTCTTC.

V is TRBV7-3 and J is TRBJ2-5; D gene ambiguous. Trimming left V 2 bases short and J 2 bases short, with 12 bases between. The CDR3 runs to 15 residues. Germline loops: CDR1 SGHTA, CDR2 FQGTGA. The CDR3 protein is CASSLVGGAQETQYF. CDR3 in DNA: TGTGCCAGCAGCTTAGTCGGCGGTGCTCAAGAGACCCAGTACTTC.

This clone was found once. The CDR3 DNA reads TGTGCCAGCAGCTCCGGACAGGGGGTTGATAATTCACCCCTCCACTTT. This encodes CASSSGQGVDNSPLHF. The chain couples TRBV7-9 to TRBJ1-6; the match to TRBD1 covers 10 bases. Trimming cost V 4 bases and J 5 bases; bases outside gene matches: 5. From germline, CDR1 is SEHNR and CDR2 FQNEAQ (reference sequence). This CDR3 is built from 16 residues.

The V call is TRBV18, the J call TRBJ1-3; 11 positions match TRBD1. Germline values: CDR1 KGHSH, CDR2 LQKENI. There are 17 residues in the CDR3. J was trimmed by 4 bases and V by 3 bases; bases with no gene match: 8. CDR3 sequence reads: CASSPPGTGGIGNTIYF. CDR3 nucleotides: TGTGCCAGCTCACCCCCCGGGACAGGGGGAATCGGAAACACCATATATTTT.

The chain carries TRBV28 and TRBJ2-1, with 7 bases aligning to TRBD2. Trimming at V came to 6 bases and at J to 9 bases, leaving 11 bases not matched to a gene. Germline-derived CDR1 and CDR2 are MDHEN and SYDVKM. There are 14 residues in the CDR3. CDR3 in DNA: TGTGCCAGCAGCCCACCTACCCCGGGGGGTGAGCAGTTCTTC. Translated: CASSPPTPGGEQFF.

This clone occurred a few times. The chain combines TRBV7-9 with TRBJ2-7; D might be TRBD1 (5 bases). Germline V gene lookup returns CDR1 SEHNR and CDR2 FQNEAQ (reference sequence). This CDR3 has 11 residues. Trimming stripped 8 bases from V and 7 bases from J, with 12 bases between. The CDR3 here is CASGALGEQYF. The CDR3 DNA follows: TGTGCCAGCGGGGCCTTAGGGGAGCAGTACTTC. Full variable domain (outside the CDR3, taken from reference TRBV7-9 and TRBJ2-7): DTGVSQNPRHKITKRGQNVTFRCDPISEHNRLYWYRQTLGQGPEFLTYFQNEAQLEKSRLLSDRFSAERPKGSFSTLEIQRTEQGDSAMYLCASGALGEQYFGPGTRLTVT.

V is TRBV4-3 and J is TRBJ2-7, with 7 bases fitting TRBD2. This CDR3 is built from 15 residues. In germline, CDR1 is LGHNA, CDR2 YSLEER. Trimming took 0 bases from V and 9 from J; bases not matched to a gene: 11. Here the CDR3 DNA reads TGCGCCAGCAGCCAAGAACCGGGCGGGAGACGCGGGCAGTACTTC. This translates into CASSQEPGGRRGQYF.